This T cell receptor (beta chain) was sequenced during a study of cytotoxic CD8 clonotypes in ibrutinib-treated CLL. Study results and limitations: Contraction or stability on treatment characterized the public clonotypes, which were uncommon.

The protocol was immunoSEQ multiplex PCR, while the TCRdb copy is restricted to in-frame clones and leaves out a portion. The repertoire holds 110,000 to 150,000 clones, with 75% to 80% as singletons. V was shortened by 1 base and J by 2 bases, with 3 bases between the two germline ends. The CDR3 spans 12 residues. Germline CDR1 is MDHEN and CDR2 is SYDVKM. There are a few counts of this clone. Its antigen remains unidentified. The rearrangement links TRBV28 to TRBJ2-7; D is unresolved. The sequencing here drew on PBMCs, taken after 24 months of ibrutinib treatment. The sequence derives from a human donor with chronic lymphocytic leukemia. The CDR3 loop reads CASSLYAYEQYF. The CDR3 coding sequence is TGTGCCAGCAGTTTATACGCCTACGAGCAGTACTTC.